This T cell receptor (beta chain) was sequenced in a study of beta chain features in type 1 diabetes. Across the whole study: Patients and healthy donors were similar in age, gender and cell yields.

Study outcomes and limitations: Shortening of TCRB CDR3s, moderate but significant, appeared in all four CD4+ subsets of Type 1 diabetes patients. The study found that naive, central memory and Treg TCRB repertoires appeared more similar in patients than in healthy donors.

Reverse transcribing all isolated RNA meant expressed TCRB transcripts were sequenced. This table comes from immunoSEQ multiplex PCR, and its TCRdb copy is limited to in-frame clones, with some not included. The sample has 300,000 to 450,000 clones, roughly an eighth seen once; the top ten hold about 0.01%. This clone turned up a few times. The antigen is unknown. Germline CDR1 LNHDA, CDR2 SQIVND (reference sequence). The CDR3 extends over 15 amino acids. Trimming stripped 3 bases from V and 4 bases from J, with 14 bases between. Blood was drawn once from each donor into heparinised tubes. The draws averaged about 120 mL.

The chain joins TRBV19 to TRBJ2-3; D is possibly TRBD2 (6 bases). The sequence came from a woman aged 18-35 years with type 1 diabetes. Material: naive CD4+ T cells from blood. The CDR3 loop reads CASSIDRGVADTQYF. CDR3 sequence (DNA): TGTGCCAGTAGTATCGATCGCGGGGTTGCAGATACGCAGTATTTT.